Below, 16 T cell receptor beta chains from the same sample are listed, as sequenced in a study of cytomegalovirus exposure and HLA in healthy donors. This PCR relied on a set of 60 Vbeta primers and 13 Jbeta primers. The protocol was immunoSEQ multiplex PCR, while the TCRdb copy is restricted to in-frame clones and leaves out a portion. This table has approximately 85,000 clones, around 70% appearing once. Sequenced input: PBMCs. The origin of the receptors is a woman between 35 and 50 years old in good health and CMV-seropositive.

V gene TRBV28 combines with J gene TRBJ1-2; D is possibly TRBD1 (5 bases). CDR1 and CDR2 from the germline V gene are MDHEN and SYDVKM. The CDR3 covers 14 residues. V lost 2 bases to trimming and J lost 2 bases, with 9 bases between them. CDR3 DNA sequence: TGTGCCAGCAGTTTACAGGGTGGGAACTATGGCTACACCTTC. It specifies CASSLQGGNYGYTF.

The rearrangement joins TRBV10-1 to TRBJ2-2; 7 bases are shared with TRBD2. Germline values: CDR1 WNHNN, CDR2 SYGVQD (reference sequence). Germline trimming cut 2 bases from V and 6 bases from J; bases unmatched to any gene: 0. The CDR3 runs to 13 residues. The CDR3, as DNA: TGCGCCAGCAGTGAGGCGGGAGCCGGGGAGCTGTTTTTT. Translating it yields CASSEAGAGELFF.

This rearrangement joins TRBV7-2 to TRBJ2-3; D remains ambiguous. Per the germline V gene, CDR1 is SGHTA and CDR2 is FQGNSA. The CDR3 contains 14 residues. Trimming pared 5 bases from V and 1 base from J, leaving 10 bases between. CDR3 region: CASSVSTGTDTQYF. The CDR3 bases are TGTGCCAGCAGCGTCAGCACAGGCACAGATACGCAGTATTTT.

The rearrangement joins TRBV4-2 to TRBJ2-2; unclear D gene. This CDR3 comprises 14 residues. V was shortened by 3 bases and J by 6 bases, with 11 bases between the two germline ends. Germline V CDR1 and CDR2: LGHNA, YNFKEQ. The CDR3 region is CASSHHESSGELFF. For the CDR3, the DNA is TGTGCCAGCAGCCATCACGAGTCCTCCGGGGAGCTGTTTTTT.

This chain links TRBV7-9 with TRBJ2-1; D is undetermined. Trimming removed 3 bases at V and 6 bases at J, with 6 bases between. Germline V gene data show CDR1 as SEHNR and CDR2 as FQNEAQ (reference sequence). There are 12 residues in the CDR3. The CDR3 reads CASSFDSNEQFF. CDR3 DNA sequence: TGTGCCAGCAGCTTCGATAGCAATGAGCAGTTCTTC. Drawing the rest from reference TRBV7-9 and TRBJ2-1, the complete variable domain is DTGVSQNPRHKITKRGQNVTFRCDPISEHNRLYWYRQTLGQGPEFLTYFQNEAQLEKSRLLSDRFSAERPKGSFSTLEIQRTEQGDSAMYLCASSFDSNEQFFGPGTRLTVL.

The genes are TRBV4-2 and TRBJ1-6; possibly TRBD1 for D (5 bases). Between the trimmed V and J ends, which lost 5 bases and 8 bases, there was a span of 16 bases. The CDR3 has 15 amino acids. CDR1 and CDR2 from the germline V gene are LGHNA and YNFKEQ. As DNA, the CDR3 is TGTGCCAGCAGCTCCCTAGGGGCTGGGGATTCACCCCTCCACTTT. Protein sequence: CASSSLGAGDSPLHF.

In DNA, the CDR3 is TGTGCCAGCAGCCAAGAGGGCCTAGCGGGAGGGCCGGCCTACGAGCAGTACTTC. Translating gives CASSQEGLAGGPAYEQYF. This chain uses TRBV4-2 with TRBJ2-7; TRBD2 matches at 12 bases. V was clipped by 0 bases and J by 2 bases; unmatched bases: 8. This CDR3 comprises 18 residues. Germline values: CDR1 LGHNA, CDR2 YNFKEQ.

The chain uses TRBV15 and TRBJ2-1; TRBD2 might be the D (6 bases). The germline V gene has CDR1 LNHNV and CDR2 YYDKDF (reference sequence). The CDR3 consists of 16 residues. The germline V and J ends were trimmed by 0 bases and 8 bases, with 17 bases remaining between them. The CDR3 reads CATSRDPQTSFDEQFF. CDR3 in DNA: TGTGCCACCAGCAGAGATCCCCAAACTAGCTTCGATGAGCAGTTCTTC. Based on the CDR3 plus reference TRBV15 and TRBJ2-1, the full variable domain is DAMVIQNPRYQVTQFGKPVTLSCSQTLNHNVMYWYQQKSSQAPKLLFHYYDKDFNNEADTPDNFQSRRPNTSFCFLDIRSPGLGDTAMYLCATSRDPQTSFDEQFFGPGTRLTVL.

This sequence joins TRBV5-1 and TRBJ2-3, with a possible D match to TRBD2 (6 bases). This CDR3 has 14 amino acids. Germline V CDR1 and CDR2: SGHRS, YFSETQ. Between the trimmed V and J ends, which lost 4 bases and 0 bases, there was a span of 9 bases. DNA for the CDR3: TGCGCCAGCAGCCGGAGGGAGAGCACAGATACGCAGTATTTT. This gives the protein CASSRRESTDTQYF.

CDR3 sequence: CSVETGGGEAFF. DNA of the CDR3: TGCAGCGTCGAGACAGGGGGTGGTGAAGCTTTCTTT. The chain combines TRBV29-1 with TRBJ1-1, with TRBD1 matching 9 bases. V lost 6 bases, J lost 7 bases, and 6 bases stayed unmatched. Per germline, CDR1 SQVTM and CDR2 ANQGSEA. CDR3 length: 12 residues.

CDR3 nucleotide sequence: TGTGCCAGCAGCTCTCGCGGGGGGGCCGTGGAGACCCAGTACTTC. This sequence encodes CASSSRGGAVETQYF. The chain uses TRBV5-4 and TRBJ2-5, with 9 bases matching TRBD2. V shed 3 bases, J shed 5 bases, and the junction held 8 bases outside the gene matches. Looked up from germline, CDR1 is SGHNT and CDR2 is YYREEE (reference sequence). The CDR3 is 15 residues long.

This clone was seen more than once but under ten times. This chain links TRBV28 with TRBJ1-5; TRBD1 might be the D (6 bases). Deletions cut 5 bases from V and 10 bases from J, with 24 bases between. Germline CDR1 MDHEN, CDR2 SYDVKM. This CDR3 contains 16 residues. CDR3: CASSPHPPGTPPPQHF. The CDR3 coding sequence is TGTGCCAGCAGTCCCCACCCTCCTGGGACACCACCTCCCCAGCATTTT.

This clone has just a few counts. This chain connects TRBV6-6 to TRBJ1-1; a weak D match, TRBD1 (5 bases). V was shortened by 3 bases and J by 5 bases, with 13 bases between the two germline ends. Germline loops: CDR1 MNHNY, CDR2 SVGAGI (reference sequence). The length of the CDR3 is 14 residues. CDR3 region: CASSYRWGRTEAFF. The CDR3 nucleotides read TGTGCCAGCAGTTATAGGTGGGGCCGGACTGAAGCTTTCTTT.

This chain uses TRBV4-3 with TRBJ2-3, with D possibly TRBD1 on 6 matching bases. CDR3 length: 14 amino acids. Germline V gives CDR1 LGHNA, CDR2 YSLEER. Trimming removed 0 bases from V and 6 bases from J, with 10 bases in between. The CDR3 region has the DNA TGCGCCAGCAGCCAAGATGGGGGCTACGATACGCAGTATTTT. Protein sequence: CASSQDGGYDTQYF.

This chain uses TRBV6-1 with TRBJ2-7, with 9 bases lining up with TRBD1. From germline, CDR1 is MNHNS and CDR2 SASEGT. J was trimmed by 4 bases and V by 6 bases; bases with no gene match: 7. The CDR3 runs 14 residues. Written as DNA, the CDR3 is TGTGCCAGCAGGGGATCGGGACAGGGATACGAGCAGTACTTC. Translation: CASRGSGQGYEQYF.

The chain combines TRBV2 with TRBJ2-7; the match to TRBD2 covers 8 bases. Per the germline V gene, CDR1 is SNHLY and CDR2 is FYNNEI. This CDR3 contains 13 residues. V trimming: 6 bases; J trimming: 0 bases; junction bases outside the gene matches: 1. For the CDR3, the DNA is TGTGCCAGCAGGACTAGCGCCTCCTACGAGCAGTACTTC. Protein: CASRTSASYEQYF.